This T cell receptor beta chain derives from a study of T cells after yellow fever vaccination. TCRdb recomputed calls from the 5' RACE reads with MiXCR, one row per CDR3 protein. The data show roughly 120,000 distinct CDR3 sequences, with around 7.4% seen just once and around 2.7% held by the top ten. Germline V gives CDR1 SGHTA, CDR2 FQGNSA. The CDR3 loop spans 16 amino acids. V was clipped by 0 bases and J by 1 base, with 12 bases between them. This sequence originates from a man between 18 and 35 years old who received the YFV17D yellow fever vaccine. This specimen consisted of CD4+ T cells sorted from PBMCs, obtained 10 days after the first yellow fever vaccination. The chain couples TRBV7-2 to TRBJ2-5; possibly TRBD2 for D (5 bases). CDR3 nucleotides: TGTGCCAGCAGCTTAGCGTCAGCTAGCTCCCAAGAGACCCAGTACTTC. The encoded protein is CASSLASASSQETQYF.